This T cell receptor beta chain was identified during a study of control samples from healthy donors and cancer patients. Some clones are missing from TCRdb's copy, which holds only in-frame ones; the method was immunoSEQ multiplex PCR. Of approximately 100,000 clones listed, approximately 90% were seen once; the top ten hold under 20%. The CDR3 length is 14 residues. Germline loops: CDR1 KGHSH, CDR2 LQKENI. V shed 6 bases and J shed 0 bases, with 6 bases lying between them. This receptor was obtained from a woman aged 45-65 years in good health. What was sequenced was blood. The chain has TRBV18 and TRBJ2-6; D is unresolved. CDR3 sequence: CASSTTSGANVLTF. The CDR3, as DNA: TGTGCCAGCTCTACCACCTCTGGGGCCAACGTCCTGACTTTC.